Listed below are T cell receptor beta chains from one sample, sequenced in a study of Tregs in tolerant kidney transplant recipients. TCRdb's copy holds only in-frame clones and misses some; the assay was immunoSEQ multiplex PCR. The sample lists under 85,000 clones, roughly 91% occurring once. The material was CD4+ T cells from blood, obtained before the transplant. The receptors were sampled from a human donor who received a combined kidney and bone marrow transplant. Both conserved end residues are part of each CDR3. Where a row states a size, it is once, few, many or the class of an expanded clone; other rows omit it.

clone_size j_call v_call cdr3_aa
. TRBJ2-5 TRBV28 CASSFMGPLREFQETQYF
. TRBJ2-5 TRBV27 CATREREETQYF
. TRBJ2-2 TRBV7-3 CASSPRTSGPGELFF
. TRBJ2-5 TRBV28 CASSLLPETQYF
. TRBJ2-5 TRBV27 CASSLTRQETQYF
once TRBJ2-1 TRBV5-1 CASSLEGVDEQFF
. TRBJ2-7 TRBV28 CASSGQGFGEQYF
. TRBJ2-2 TRBV4-1 CASSQGGGRGRNTGELFF
. TRBJ2-3 TRBV5-1 CASSRTSGRGPDTQYF
. TRBJ2-1 TRBV28 CASSTPGGPVYNEQFF
. TRBJ1-3 TRBV30 CAWSVQGSGNTIYF
. TRBJ2-5 TRBV30 CAWGRPPRYQETQYF
. TRBJ1-4 TRBV30 CAWSVTGAATNEKLFF
. TRBJ2-1 TRBV28 CASSDTGTWQFF
. TRBJ2-3 TRBV5-1 CASRLGGGATSTDTQYF
. TRBJ2-7 TRBV6-6 CASSYSEGARAYEQYF
. TRBJ2-5 TRBV5-1 CASSLLAGTQETQYF
. TRBJ2-1 TRBV11-3 CASSLGALADEQFF
. TRBJ2-5 TRBV27 CASRRGGERKTQYF
few TRBJ1-2 TRBV6-5 CASSYSTGLNYGYTF
. TRBJ1-5 TRBV6-6 CASSYKLDQPQHF
. TRBJ2-4 TRBV9 CASSEGGTSGSAKNIQYF